This T cell receptor (beta chain) was obtained from a study of graft-versus-host responses after intestinal transplantation. Overall study: Each of the recipients got a multivisceral, liver-intestinal, or isolated intestinal transplant. Recipients were all induced with anti-thymocyte globulin, then given tacrolimus and steroids for about three years.

Libraries were prepared by immunoSEQ multiplex PCR; TCRdb keeps only in-frame clonotypes and omits some of them. This table holds around 15,000 clones, 70% found once. CDR1 is SGHRS, CDR2 YFSETQ, per germline. This CDR3 has 12 residues. V was clipped by 2 bases and J by 3 bases, with 5 bases between them. With respect to this clone: Its matching antigen is unknown.

Study outcomes and limitations: Early after transplant, HvG declines were associated with peak levels of circulating GvH clones.

Processing released intraepithelial and lamina propria lymphocytes from the graft tissue. The chain couples TRBV5-1 to TRBJ1-2; D gene unclear. This receptor was obtained from a human patient who received an intestinal transplant, so some T cells may come from the graft donor. Material: ileum tissue, obtained approximately 780 days after intestinal transplantation. For the CDR3, the DNA is TGCGCCAGCAGCTTCGGGGACTATGGCTACACCTTC. It encodes CASSFGDYGYTF. The full variable domain, completed using reference TRBV5-1 and TRBJ1-2, is KAGVTQTPRYLIKTRGQQVTLSCSPISGHRSVSWYQQTPGQGLQFLFEYFSETQRNKGNFPGRFSGRQFSNSRSEMNVSTLELGDSALYLCASSFGDYGYTFGSGTRLTVV.